Presented here are 5 T cell receptor beta chains from one specimen sequenced in a study of T cells in Graves' hyperthyroidism and ophthalmopathy. The CDR3 regions of TCR beta were amplified from RNA transcripts. The HTBI primer set drove a first-round RT-PCR of the TCR CDR3. TCRdb recomputed calls from the multiplex PCR reads with MiXCR, one row per CDR3 protein. The sample holds under 350,000 distinct CDR3 sequences, under 25% seen once. Sequencing input: blood. Source of these receptors: a woman in her 50s with Graves' hyperthyroidism.

In its sample, this clonotype was seen many times. The chain links TRBV28 to TRBJ1-5, with D perhaps TRBD1 (5 bases). CDR1 and CDR2 (germline): MDHEN, SYDVKM. This CDR3 contains 16 residues. V lost 5 bases, J lost 0 bases, and 14 bases lay in between. In DNA, the CDR3 is TGTGCCAGCAGTCCTCGAGTGACAGCTAGCAATCAGCCCCAGCATTTT. Translation gives CASSPRVTASNQPQHF.

In this sample, this clonotype turned up many times. The J gene is TRBJ1-2, the V gene TRBV12-3 or TRBV12-4; tentatively, D is TRBD1 (5 bases). Trimming removed 8 bases at V and 7 bases at J, with 14 bases between. The CDR3 is 12 amino acids. In nucleotides, the CDR3 is TGTGCCAGCCTTCAAGGGACGGGTGGCTACACCTTC. It is translated as CASLQGTGGYTF.

In its sample, this clonotype was seen a few times. This rearrangement joins TRBV5-1 to TRBJ2-6; D might be TRBD1 (6 bases). Trimming removed 0 bases from V and 5 bases from J, with 12 bases in between. Germline CDR1 SGHRS, CDR2 YFSETQ. This CDR3 is 16 amino acids long. The chain's CDR3 is CASSLGPTGRANVLTF. The CDR3 DNA is TGCGCCAGCAGCTTGGGCCCGACAGGAAGGGCCAACGTCCTGACTTTC. The complete variable domain, with remaining parts taken from reference TRBV5-1 and TRBJ2-6, reads KAGVTQTPRYLIKTRGQQVTLSCSPISGHRSVSWYQQTPGQGLQFLFEYFSETQRNKGNFPGRFSGRQFSNSRSEMNVSTLELGDSALYLCASSLGPTGRANVLTFGAGSRLTVL.

This clonotype was recorded at least ten times. The chain links TRBV20-1 to TRBJ2-7; TRBD1 matches 8 bases. The V segment lost 2 bases and the J segment 4 bases; nucleotides outside the gene matches: 1. Germline V gene data show CDR1 as DFQATT and CDR2 as SNEGSKA (reference sequence). CDR3 size: 12 residues. The CDR3 nucleotides read TGCAGTGCTAGATGGGACAGGTACGAGCAGTACTTC. It encodes CSARWDRYEQYF.

This sequence joins TRBV12-3 or TRBV12-4 and TRBJ1-2; D is perhaps TRBD1 (6 bases). The CDR3 has 16 residues. The ends were cut back, 5 bases at V and 1 base at J, with 17 bases in the middle. This CDR3 reads CASSKPTGTSNYGYTF. DNA of the CDR3: TGTGCCAGCAGTAAACCTACAGGGACAAGTAACTATGGCTACACCTTC.